What follows are 17 T cell receptor beta chains derived from one specimen sequenced in a study of shared clonotypes between healthy human individuals. Here immunoSEQ multiplex PCR was the method, and the copy in TCRdb shows in-frame clones only, minus some. The sample lists about 2 million clones, about 94% occurring once. Naivety among CD8 cells was defined by CD45RO negativity and positive CCR7 selection, thereby excluding terminally differentiated effector memory CD45RA+ cells. Sequencing input: naive CD8+ T cells sorted from blood. The receptors come from a man in his late teens or twenties in good health.

The chain is built from TRBV9 and TRBJ2-3; D ambiguous. Looked up from germline, CDR1 is SGDLS and CDR2 is YYNGEE. The CDR3 loop spans 14 amino acids. V gave up 0 bases and J gave up 6 bases, with 11 bases separating them. The CDR3 nucleotides are TGTGCCAGCAGCGTAGCAAGGGCAACCGATACGCAGTATTTT. Protein sequence: CASSVARATDTQYF.

This clone has only one observation. The rearrangement joins TRBV9 to TRBJ2-2; weak D call: TRBD1 (6 bases). V was shortened by 5 bases and J by 1 base, with 15 bases between the two germline ends. The germline V gene encodes CDR1 SGDLS and CDR2 YYNGEE. The CDR3 sequence is 16 residues long. The chain's CDR3 is CASSGTPTMNTGELFF. As DNA, the CDR3 is TGTGCCAGCAGTGGGACACCAACAATGAACACCGGGGAGCTGTTTTTT.

The chain combines TRBV9 with TRBJ2-1; no clear D gene. Germline assignment: CDR1 SGDLS and CDR2 YYNGEE. V gave up 5 bases and J gave up 6 bases, with 21 bases separating them. The length of the CDR3 is 16 residues. The CDR3 nucleotides read TGTGCCAGCAGTCGTGCCACCGGTGGCAGTGGCAATGAGCAGTTCTTC. It codes for CASSRATGGSGNEQFF.

On this clone itself: Other DNA sequences within the sample encode an identical CDR3. The chain is built from TRBV27 and TRBJ1-5; D may be TRBD1 (6 bases). The CDR3 spans 14 residues. Germline CDR1 is MNHEY and CDR2 is SMNVEV (reference sequence). Trimming cost V 6 bases and J 2 bases, with 11 bases left between them. CDR3 in amino acids: CASSHRDGNQPQHF. CDR3 DNA sequence: TGTGCCAGCAGCCACAGGGACGGCAATCAGCCCCAGCATTTT.

The chain employs TRBV5-6 and TRBJ2-3; TRBD2 aligns across 12 bases. Per the germline V gene, CDR1 is SGHDT and CDR2 is YYEEEE. V gave up 2 bases and J gave up 3 bases; unmatched junction bases: 4. The CDR3 runs 16 residues. The CDR3 spells CASSLLAGGVTDTQYF. As DNA, the CDR3 is TGTGCCAGCAGCTTACTAGCGGGAGGAGTAACAGATACGCAGTATTTT.

This clone was counted once. The chain recombines TRBV6-5 with TRBJ2-7; 7 nucleotides line up with TRBD1. Germline trimming cut 4 bases from V and 4 bases from J; bases unmatched to any gene: 13. Germline assignment: CDR1 MNHEY and CDR2 SVGAGI. The CDR3 runs to 16 residues. CDR3 protein: CASSSALGTAVYEQYF. The CDR3 bases are TGTGCCAGCAGTTCCGCGCTTGGGACAGCTGTTTACGAGCAGTACTTC.

V and J are TRBV7-6 and TRBJ2-5; D is ambiguous. This CDR3 has 17 amino acids. V was cut by 2 bases and J by 5 bases, with 21 bases left in between. Germline values: CDR1 SGHVS, CDR2 FNYEAQ. This chain's CDR3 is CASSLIPPDPGGETQYF. The CDR3 coding sequence is TGTGCCAGCAGCTTAATTCCACCGGACCCCGGTGGGGAGACCCAGTACTTC.

The chain links TRBV9 to TRBJ2-7; 7 bases map to TRBD1. The CDR3 is 12 residues long. Unmatched junction bases numbered 3, after V lost 4 bases and J lost 5 bases. The germline gives CDR1 SGDLS, CDR2 YYNGEE. CDR3 residues: CASSNTGDEQYF. Here the CDR3 DNA reads TGTGCCAGCAGCAACACAGGGGACGAGCAGTACTTC.

In its sample, this clone was seen once. The V and J genes are TRBV28 and TRBJ1-1; a weak D match, TRBD1 (6 bases). CDR3 length: 16 residues. From germline, CDR1 is MDHEN and CDR2 SYDVKM. The V end lost 5 bases, the J end lost 1 base, and 17 bases lay between the germline ends. As DNA, the CDR3 is TGTGCCAGCAGTCTCCCAACCTCACAGGGGAACACTGAAGCTTTCTTT. As protein: CASSLPTSQGNTEAFF.

V usage is TRBV6-5 and J usage is TRBJ1-5; D call uncertain. The germline V gene has CDR1 MNHEY and CDR2 SVGAGI. The CDR3 covers 11 residues. Trimming left V 7 bases short and J 5 bases short, with 6 bases between. The CDR3 DNA is TGTGCCAGCACCAATCATCAGCCCCAGCATTTT. Translating gives CASTNHQPQHF.

This clone came up a few times. The CDR3 spells CASSLVSGSPLHF. CDR3 DNA: TGCGCCAGCAGCTTGGTATCCGGCTCACCCCTCCACTTT. J is TRBJ1-6 and V is TRBV5-1, with no clear D. The V and J ends lost 0 bases and 10 bases respectively, with 8 bases between them. CDR3 length: 13 residues. CDR1 and CDR2 (germline): SGHRS, YFSETQ.

The J gene is TRBJ1-2, the V gene TRBV27; TRBD1 aligns across 12 bases. The germline V gene encodes CDR1 MNHEY and CDR2 SMNVEV (reference sequence). This CDR3 is 15 amino acids long. Trimming at V came to 6 bases and at J to 2 bases, leaving 4 bases not matched to a gene. In DNA, the CDR3 is TGTGCCAGCAGCCTGGGGACAGGGGGCAACTATGGCTACACCTTC. The encoded protein is CASSLGTGGNYGYTF.

The chain joins TRBV29-1 to TRBJ1-2, with D uncertain. The germline V gene encodes CDR1 SQVTM and CDR2 ANQGSEA. Deletions cut 6 bases from V and 3 bases from J, with 17 bases between. This CDR3 has 14 amino acids. CDR3 amino acids: CSVEPAEGYYGYTF. The DNA of the CDR3 is TGCAGCGTAGAACCCGCAGAAGGATACTATGGCTACACCTTC.

The chain couples TRBV28 to TRBJ2-7; D may be TRBD2 (6 bases). The germline CDR1 and CDR2 sequences are MDHEN and SYDVKM. The CDR3 spans 14 residues. The germline V and J ends were trimmed by 3 bases and 2 bases, with 11 bases remaining between them. CDR3 protein: CASSFAGRTYEQYF. The CDR3 DNA reads TGTGCCAGCAGTTTCGCGGGGCGAACCTACGAGCAGTACTTC.

Regarding this clone: Other DNA sequences in the sample encode the same CDR3. The chain is built from TRBV4-1 and TRBJ1-2; D uncertain. Trimming removed 2 bases at V and 2 bases at J, with 6 bases between. The CDR3 sequence is 13 residues long. Per germline, CDR1 MGHRA and CDR2 YSYEKL. CDR3 in DNA: TGCGCCAGCAGCCAAACCGCAAACTATGGCTACACCTTC. This gives the protein CASSQTANYGYTF.

As for this clone: Other DNA sequences in this sample translate to the same CDR3. V gene TRBV5-6 combines with J gene TRBJ2-7, with a weak D call TRBD2 (6 bases). There are 14 residues in the CDR3. V shed 0 bases and J shed 4 bases, with 11 bases lying between them. CDR1 is SGHDT and CDR2 is YYEEEE in the germline V gene. Here the CDR3 DNA reads TGTGCCAGCAGCTTGGGTCTAGCGCATTACGAGCAGTACTTC. Encoded protein: CASSLGLAHYEQYF.

The rearrangement links TRBV9 to TRBJ2-7; TRBD1 or TRBD2 may be the D gene (6 bases each). CDR1 SGDLS and CDR2 YYNGEE come from the germline V gene. This CDR3 has 14 amino acids. Trimming removed 4 bases at V and 4 bases at J, with 15 bases between. The CDR3, as DNA: TGTGCCAGCAGCCCAAGTACAGGGAGGTACGAGCAGTACTTC. Protein: CASSPSTGRYEQYF.